This T cell receptor (beta chain) was identified in a study of CD8+CD57+ T cells in acquired aplastic anemia. As for the study in general: Sorted CD4+ plus CD8+ cells gave DNA averaging roughly 2.9 ug. General study results and limits: The number of CD8+ CDR3 sequences shared by patients and controls was under 35.

Sequencing was done on patients that had shown CD8+CD57+ cell expansion by flow cytometry. This clonotype was found many times. The target antigen is unknown. The template used for profiling TCR beta VDJ and CDR3 was genomic DNA. TCRdb re-derived calls from the reads in MiXCR, one entry per CDR3 protein. This table holds 95,000 to 150,000 distinct CDR3 sequences, about 43% found once. CDR3 size: 17 residues. Germline V gene lookup returns CDR1 SGHTA and CDR2 FQGNSA. The V gene lost 0 bases and the J gene lost 0 bases, with 12 bases spanning the gap. The sample was sorted CD4+, CD8+, or CD8+CD57+ T cells (not recorded which) from PBMCs. The TCR was taken from a human donor with aplastic anemia. The chain employs TRBV7-2 and TRBJ1-5; D is ambiguous. CDR3 region: CASSLAGGRFSNQPQHF. CDR3 DNA sequence: TGTGCCAGCAGCTTAGCGGGAGGGAGGTTTAGCAATCAGCCCCAGCATTTT.